Below, 12 T cell receptor beta chains from the same sample are listed, as sequenced in a study of spatial heterogeneity in lung cancer. Each CDR3 protein is one row after TCRdb ran MiXCR on the 5' RACE reads. The table has several thousand distinct CDR3 sequences, 8.5% to 9.5% seen once. The study's findings and limits: The number of expanded tumor alpha and beta chains correlated with mutation number.

The time point denotes: sample taken at primary tumor resection. These receptors lack a known antigen. Material: lung tumor tissue, obtained at surgery. The source is a male donor with early-stage non-small cell lung cancer.

This clonotype is labeled medium-sized. The gene calls are TRBV9 and TRBJ1-1, with D possibly being TRBD1 (5 bases). Germline CDR1 SGDLS, CDR2 YYNGEE. Trimming shortened V by 0 bases and J by 1 base, and 10 bases separated the two germline ends. This CDR3 spans 15 amino acids. CDR3 region: CASSVAPGQNTEAFF. CDR3 DNA sequence: TGTGCCAGCAGCGTAGCTCCGGGGCAGAACACTGAAGCTTTCTTT.

This clonotype is judged medium-sized (0.01 to 0.1%). CDR3 residues: CASSLKEGTQPQHF. The CDR3 nucleotides are TGTGCCAGCAGTTTAAAGGAGGGGACTCAGCCCCAGCATTTT. This chain uses TRBV27 with TRBJ1-5; maybe TRBD1 (5 bases). V was shortened by 2 bases and J by 6 bases, with 11 bases between the two germline ends. Germline V CDR1 and CDR2: MNHEY, SMNVEV (reference sequence). This CDR3 region has 14 residues.

This clonotype qualifies as medium-sized. The rearrangement uses TRBV27 and TRBJ2-3; D is undetermined. Germline values: CDR1 MNHEY, CDR2 SMNVEV (reference sequence). V lost 10 bases, J lost 1 base, and 15 bases lay in between. This CDR3 is 14 amino acids long. CDR3 nucleotide sequence: TGTGCCACCAAGATTAGTCACGGCACAGATACGCAGTATTTT. It translates to CATKISHGTDTQYF.

This clonotype occurred many times. V is TRBV28 and J is TRBJ1-6; D is possibly TRBD1 (5 bases). Germline V gene data show CDR1 as MDHEN and CDR2 as SYDVKM. The CDR3 spans 14 residues. V lost 6 bases to trimming and J lost 10 bases, with 16 bases between them. The CDR3 sequence is CASRGTGDWSPLHF. The CDR3 DNA reads TGTGCCAGCAGAGGGACGGGGGATTGGTCACCCCTCCACTTT. The full variable domain, in which reference TRBV28 and TRBJ1-6 provide the parts outside the CDR3, is DVKVTQSSRYLVKRTGEKVFLECVQDMDHENMFWYRQDPGLGLRLIYFSYDVKMKEKGDIPEGYSVSREKKERFSLILESASTNQTSMYLCASRGTGDWSPLHFGNGTRLTVT.

This clonotype has ten or more counts. The CDR3 nucleotides read TGCGCCAGCAGCCTGACAGGGGATGCCTCTGGAAACACCATATATTTT. This encodes CASSLTGDASGNTIYF. The V call is TRBV5-1, the J call TRBJ1-3, with TRBD1 identical over 8 bases. Looked up from germline, CDR1 is SGHRS and CDR2 is YFSETQ. V lost 4 bases and J lost 0; bases outside the gene matches: 6. This CDR3 is built from 16 residues.

The chain employs TRBV23-1 and TRBJ2-1; TRBD2 matches 7 bases. TRBV23-1 is labeled an ORF, and its function is uncertain. V was pared by 9 bases and J by 0 bases, with 14 bases of the junction left unmatched. The CDR3 contains 17 residues. This CDR3 reads CARKDREARSSYNEQFF. CDR3 nucleotides: TGCGCCAGGAAAGACCGGGAGGCGCGGAGCTCCTACAATGAGCAGTTCTTC.

This clonotype was found many times. The rearrangement links TRBV2 to TRBJ2-3; TRBD2 agrees at 11 bases. The germline CDR1 and CDR2 sequences are SNHLY and FYNNEI. The CDR3 is 16 residues long. Germline trimming cut 7 bases from V and 4 bases from J; bases unmatched to any gene: 10. The CDR3 loop is CASTEGLAGGADTQYF. The CDR3 region has the DNA TGTGCCAGCACCGAGGGGCTAGCGGGAGGAGCAGATACGCAGTATTTT.

This clonotype is classed as medium-sized. The chain combines TRBV7-2 with TRBJ2-5, with D tentatively TRBD2 (6 bases). The V end lost 5 bases, the J end lost 2 bases, and 18 bases lay between the germline ends. The length of the CDR3 is 16 residues. CDR1 is SGHTA and CDR2 is FQGNSA in the germline V gene. The CDR3 reads CASSPTISGSQETQYF. CDR3 DNA: TGTGCCAGCAGCCCGACTATTAGCGGCTCTCAAGAGACCCAGTACTTC.

This clonotype came up many times. The chain has TRBV6-1 and TRBJ2-5; D is undetermined. From germline, CDR1 is MNHNS and CDR2 SASEGT. CDR3 length: 15 amino acids. V was pared by 1 base and J by 1 base, with 10 bases between. The CDR3 DNA is TGTGCCAGCAGTGAAGACGGACGGTTCCAAGAGACCCAGTACTTC. Protein sequence: CASSEDGRFQETQYF.

The sample holds a few counts of this clonotype. This chain uses TRBV20-1 with TRBJ2-1, with 14 bases identical to TRBD2. The CDR3 is 14 residues long. The ends lost 5 bases at V and 7 bases at J; junction bases unmatched: 4. Per germline, CDR1 DFQATT and CDR2 SNEGSKA (reference sequence). The CDR3 sequence: CSAQGLAGVNEQFF. The CDR3 coding sequence is TGCAGTGCTCAGGGACTAGCGGGAGTGAATGAGCAGTTCTTC.

This clonotype was detected many times. The chain recombines TRBV7-2 with TRBJ2-3; 10 bases match TRBD2. The CDR3 is made up of 16 amino acids. Germline CDR1 reads SGHTA; CDR2 reads FQGNSA. The V segment lost 1 base and the J segment 1 base; nucleotides outside the gene matches: 2. The CDR3 coding sequence is TGTGCCAGCAGCTTAGTCGGGACTAGCGGCACAGATACGCAGTATTTT. Residues: CASSLVGTSGTDTQYF.

This clonotype is medium-sized within its sample. J is TRBJ1-4 and V is TRBV6-6; perhaps TRBD1 as D (6 bases). This CDR3 is built from 15 residues. From germline, CDR1 is MNHNY and CDR2 SVGAGI (reference sequence). V was cut by 2 bases and J by 7 bases, with 14 bases left in between. The CDR3 DNA is TGTGCCAGCAGTTACGGGACATGGCGACGTGAAAAACTGTTTTTT. It codes for CASSYGTWRREKLFF.